Below, 3 T cell receptor beta chains from the same sample are listed, as sequenced in a study of PD-1 blockade in mismatch repair-deficient tumors. The method was immunoSEQ multiplex PCR; TCRdb's version includes in-frame clones alone and lacks a portion of them. In the table there are about 120,000 clones, about 86% of which are singletons. Sequenced here: peripheral blood, sampled 44 weeks after starting pembrolizumab. The receptors derive from an adult with mismatch repair-deficient cancer.

The rearrangement uses TRBV18 and TRBJ2-1, with TRBD2 matching over 10 bases. Germline V gene lookup returns CDR1 KGHSH and CDR2 LQKENI. CDR3 length: 16 residues. V was pared by 3 bases and J by 2 bases, with 4 bases of the junction left unmatched. CDR3 DNA sequence: TGTGCCAGCTCACCTGATGGACTAGCGGCCTACAATGAGCAGTTCTTC. Amino acid sequence: CASSPDGLAAYNEQFF.

This chain uses TRBV29-1 with TRBJ2-5; TRBD2 aligns across 16 bases. The junction had 4 bases not matched to a gene; V was cut back by 1 base and J by 2 bases. The CDR3 totals 17 residues. Looked up from germline, CDR1 is SQVTM and CDR2 is ANQGSEA. In nucleotides, the CDR3 is TGCAGCGTTGAAGGTGGGACTAGCGGGAGGGAGCAAGAGACCCAGTACTTC. It codes for CSVEGGTSGREQETQYF.

The chain employs TRBV5-1 and TRBJ1-5; maybe TRBD1 (6 bases). The CDR3 is made up of 15 amino acids. CDR1 and CDR2 from the germline V gene are SGHRS and YFSETQ. The ends were cut back, 4 bases at V and 4 bases at J, with 15 bases in the middle. The DNA for the CDR3 is TGCGCCAGCAGCCCCATGCCCGGACAGAATCAGCCCCAGCATTTT. Translated, it gives CASSPMPGQNQPQHF. The complete variable domain, with remaining parts taken from reference TRBV5-1 and TRBJ1-5, reads KAGVTQTPRYLIKTRGQQVTLSCSPISGHRSVSWYQQTPGQGLQFLFEYFSETQRNKGNFPGRFSGRQFSNSRSEMNVSTLELGDSALYLCASSPMPGQNQPQHFGDGTRLSIL.